The present entry profiles one T cell receptor (beta chain) with its context. V lost 3 bases to trimming and J lost 3 bases, with 14 bases between them. CDR1 is SGDLS, CDR2 YYNGEE, per germline. The CDR3 contains 15 residues. In the original workflow: Estimation of nucleated cell counts was performed using reference gene primer amplification. Using immunoSEQ multiplex PCR, the repertoire was profiled, and TCRdb retains in-frame clones only, with some absent. That table furnishes V, J and clone size, whereas the DNA furnished D and trimming. This repertoire shows about 120,000 clones, around three quarters found once; its top ten account for 37%. The data derive from a study of blood T cell repertoires in COVID-19. Study-wide context: COVID-19 samples from acute and convalescent phases originated in the United States, Italy and Spain.

What was sequenced was peripheral blood. The source is a man aged 35 to 55 with active or convalescent COVID-19. The chain recombines TRBV9 with TRBJ2-3, with D tentatively TRBD1 (6 bases). CDR3 protein: CASSGRGVGTDTQYF. In DNA form, the CDR3 reads TGTGCCAGCAGCGGCAGGGGAGTGGGGACAGATACGCAGTATTTT. Variable domain in full (rest from reference TRBV9 and TRBJ2-3): DSGVTQTPKHLITATGQRVTLRCSPRSGDLSVYWYQQSLDQGLQFLIQYYNGEERAKGNILERFSAQQFPDLHSELNLSSLELGDSALYFCASSGRGVGTDTQYFGPGTRLTVL.